Given below is one T cell receptor beta chain in context. A junction end diverges from the germline sequence, so it may reflect a read error. Documented time point: before trial treatment. The treatment that donors received included nivolumab, ipilimumab, aspirin, low-dose cyclophosphamide and low-dose radiotherapy. TRAV- and TRBV-specific primers primed first-strand cDNA, covering alpha and beta chains. A constant-region primer paired with the V-primer adapter amplified TCRs over approximately 18 PCR cycles. Through in vitro transcription, the mRNA that had been isolated was amplified. TCRdb redid the calling of the reads with MiXCR, one entry per CDR3 protein. The sample yields around 99,000 distinct CDR3 sequences, just under 9.5% seen once. These data are taken from a study of low-dose radiotherapy and immunotherapy resistance in tumors. On the study more broadly: Cohort 1 received 0.5 Gy per fraction every 2 weeks, totaling 6.5 Gy. Aspirin was administered orally at 300 mg daily for four cycles, commencing on cycle 1 day 1.

This CDR3 region has 16 residues. Germline V lookup: CDR1 LNHNV, CDR2 YYDKDF (reference sequence). This chain uses TRBV15 with TRBJ2-5; D gene ambiguous. The clonotype comes from a male donor with prostate cancer. Material: PBMCs, obtained before treatment. Here the CDR3 reads CATSRVSDPRQGTQYF. The CDR3 DNA reads as TGTGCCACCAGCAGAGTCTCCGACCCACGTCAAGGGACCCAGTACTTC.